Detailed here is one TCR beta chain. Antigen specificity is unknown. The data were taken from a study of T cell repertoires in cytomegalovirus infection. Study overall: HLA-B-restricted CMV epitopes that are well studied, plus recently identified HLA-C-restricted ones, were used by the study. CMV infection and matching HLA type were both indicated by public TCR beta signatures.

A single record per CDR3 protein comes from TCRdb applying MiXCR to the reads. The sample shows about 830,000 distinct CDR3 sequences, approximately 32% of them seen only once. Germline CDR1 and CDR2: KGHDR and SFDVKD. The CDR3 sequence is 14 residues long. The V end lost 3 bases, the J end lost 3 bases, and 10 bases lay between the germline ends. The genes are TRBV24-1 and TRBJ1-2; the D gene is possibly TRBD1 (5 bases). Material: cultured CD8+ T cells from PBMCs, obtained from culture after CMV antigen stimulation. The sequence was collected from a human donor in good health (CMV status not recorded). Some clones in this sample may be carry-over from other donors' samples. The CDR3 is CATSDAGRHYGYTF. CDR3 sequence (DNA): TGTGCCACCAGTGATGCGGGACGGCACTATGGCTACACCTTC.